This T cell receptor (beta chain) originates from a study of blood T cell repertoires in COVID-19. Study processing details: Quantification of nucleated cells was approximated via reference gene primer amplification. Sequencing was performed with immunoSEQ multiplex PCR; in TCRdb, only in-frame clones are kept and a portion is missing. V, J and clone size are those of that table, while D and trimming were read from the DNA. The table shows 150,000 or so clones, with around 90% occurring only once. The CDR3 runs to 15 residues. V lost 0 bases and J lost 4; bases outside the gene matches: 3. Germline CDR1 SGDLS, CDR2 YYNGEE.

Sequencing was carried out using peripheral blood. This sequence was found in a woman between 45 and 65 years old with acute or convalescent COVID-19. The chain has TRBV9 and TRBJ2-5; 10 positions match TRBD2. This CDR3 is CASSVEASGGETQYF. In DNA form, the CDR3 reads TGTGCCAGCAGCGTAGAGGCTAGCGGGGGAGAGACCCAGTACTTC.